This entry lists 28 T cell receptor beta chains sequenced from one sample in a study of human T cells and chemical hapten exposure. MiXCR, applied by TCRdb to the RACE reads, yields one record per CDR3 protein. This table has some 340,000 distinct CDR3 sequences, roughly 6.9% appearing once. Noted time point: patch test 1, 2 weeks after DPC sensitization. Stated treatment: therapeutic diphenylcyclopropenone sensitization with weekly scalp DPC. The sample here was whole blood, taken in connection with sensitization to the hapten diphenylcyclopropenone (DPC). The receptors were sampled from a woman aged 18 to 35 with alopecia areata. Some clones in this sample may be carry-over from other donors' samples.

This rearrangement joins TRBV4-1 to TRBJ2-5; D might be TRBD1 or TRBD2, each matching 5 bases. The germline CDR1 and CDR2 sequences are MGHRA and YSYEKL. The CDR3 is 12 amino acids. V was shortened by 4 bases and J by 9 bases, with 12 bases between the two germline ends. Here the CDR3 reads CASSPFEGSQYF. CDR3 in DNA: TGCGCCAGCAGCCCATTTGAGGGGTCCCAGTACTTC.

The CDR3 loop reads CSAFSSSGNTIYF. CDR3 DNA sequence: TGCAGTGCTTTTTCGAGCTCTGGAAACACCATATATTTT. This chain joins TRBV20-1 and TRBJ1-3; no definite D call. The CDR3 is 13 amino acids. The germline V gene encodes CDR1 DFQATT and CDR2 SNEGSKA (reference sequence). Trimming left V 5 bases short and J 0 bases short, with 8 bases between.

This chain joins TRBV20-1 and TRBJ1-4; D ambiguous. The germline V gene has CDR1 DFQATT and CDR2 SNEGSKA (reference sequence). CDR3 length equals 12 residues. V lost 0 bases and J 7 bases, leaving 6 bases between the germline ends. CDR3 sequence: CSARDMGEKLFF. Here the CDR3 DNA reads TGCAGTGCTAGAGATATGGGTGAAAAACTGTTTTTT.

This clonotype was observed a few times. The J gene is TRBJ2-2, the V gene TRBV29-1; 7 nucleotides align to TRBD1. The CDR3 loop spans 14 amino acids. The V and J ends lost 4 bases and 4 bases, in that order; junction bases with no gene match: 6. Germline loops: CDR1 SQVTM, CDR2 ANQGSEA. The CDR3 spells CSVVLPGGTGELFF. Written as DNA, the CDR3 is TGCAGCGTTGTTTTGCCAGGGGGCACCGGGGAGCTGTTTTTT.

This clonotype was seen a handful of times. V and J are TRBV12-3 or TRBV12-4 and TRBJ2-2, with TRBD2 as a possible D gene (6 bases). Trimming left V 6 bases short and J 5 bases short, with 13 bases between. The CDR3 is 14 amino acids. The CDR3 DNA is TGTGCCAGCAGGGGACTCCCGGGGACCGGGGAGCTGTTTTTT. Translated: CASRGLPGTGELFF.

In its sample, this clonotype was seen a few times. This rearrangement joins TRBV6-2 or TRBV6-3 to TRBJ1-1; D call uncertain. The CDR3 consists of 14 residues. Deletions cut 0 bases from V and 0 bases from J, with 5 bases between. The germline gives CDR1 MNHEY, CDR2 SVGEGT. The CDR3 region is CASSYSSVNTEAFF. In DNA form, the CDR3 reads TGTGCCAGCAGTTACTCGTCCGTGAACACTGAAGCTTTCTTT.

This clonotype showed up many times. This sequence joins TRBV6-2 or TRBV6-3 and TRBJ2-7; 7 nucleotides match TRBD2. The V gene end was trimmed by 11 bases and the J gene end by 6 bases; junction bases not matched to a gene: 10. Per germline, CDR1 MNHEY and CDR2 SVGEGT. CDR3 length: 12 residues. Here the CDR3 DNA reads TGTGCCGGGGGGGACGGACCAAGCGAGCAGTACTTC. It translates to CAGGDGPSEQYF.

This clonotype has only a few counts. The V and J genes are TRBV4-2 and TRBJ2-3; tentatively, D is TRBD2 (7 bases). Looked up from germline, CDR1 is LGHNA and CDR2 is YNFKEQ. The CDR3 spans 17 residues. Trimming stripped 0 bases from V and 1 base from J, with 14 bases between. CDR3 DNA: TGTGCCAGCAGCCAAGATGCGGGGGCTAGAGGCACAGATACGCAGTATTTT. It encodes CASSQDAGARGTDTQYF.

This clonotype was counted ten times or more. This chain connects TRBV9 to TRBJ2-5, with D unclear. The CDR3 is made up of 13 amino acids. In germline, CDR1 is SGDLS, CDR2 YYNGEE. The V gene lost 4 bases and the J gene lost 3 bases, with 10 bases spanning the gap. CDR3 sequence reads: CASSLTIKETQYF. The CDR3, as DNA: TGTGCCAGCAGCTTAACCATCAAAGAGACCCAGTACTTC.

The sample holds many counts of this clonotype. J is TRBJ1-1 and V is TRBV7-8; D remains unclear. Trimming removed 5 bases from V and 2 bases from J, with 18 bases in between. This CDR3 is 16 amino acids long. Germline lookup yields CDR1 SGHVS and CDR2 FQNEAQ. CDR3 bases: TGTGCCAGCAGCACCATCGTCCGGGGAAGAAACACTGAAGCTTTCTTT. It specifies CASSTIVRGRNTEAFF.

This clonotype was counted ten times or more. The rearrangement uses TRBV5-6 and TRBJ2-3, with 10 bases matching TRBD2. The germline gives CDR1 SGHDT, CDR2 YYEEEE. V was pared by 3 bases and J by 0 bases, with 10 bases of the junction left unmatched. The length of the CDR3 is 18 residues. The CDR3 coding sequence is TGTGCCAGCAGCTCCGATCCGGGACTAGCGACAAGCACAGATACGCAGTATTTT. Amino acids: CASSSDPGLATSTDTQYF.

This clonotype was found a few times. This CDR3 reads CASSPNWRTGELFF. The CDR3 DNA follows: TGTGCCAGCAGTCCAAACTGGAGAACCGGGGAGCTGTTTTTT. The J gene is TRBJ2-2, the V gene TRBV28, with no clear D. Germline CDR1 reads MDHEN; CDR2 reads SYDVKM. The CDR3 loop spans 14 amino acids. V was trimmed by 5 bases and J by 5 bases, leaving 12 bases between them.

This clonotype was counted only a few times. J is TRBJ1-2 and V is TRBV29-1, with 7 bases that match TRBD1. Germline loops: CDR1 SQVTM, CDR2 ANQGSEA. The J segment lost 2 bases and the V segment lost 6 bases, leaving 3 bases of the junction unmatched. This CDR3 is built from 12 residues. In nucleotides, the CDR3 is TGCAGCGTCCCACAGGGGAACTATGGCTACACCTTC. This gives the protein CSVPQGNYGYTF.

This chain joins TRBV7-9 and TRBJ1-4, with 9 bases identical to TRBD1. Trimming removed 4 bases from V and 5 bases from J; junction bases left unmatched: 11. The CDR3 length is 17 residues. Germline V gene lookup returns CDR1 SEHNR and CDR2 FQNEAQ (reference sequence). The CDR3 DNA is TGTGCCAGCAGCTCCTGGTTGTTGGACAGGGGAAATGAAAAACTGTTTTTT. Amino acid sequence: CASSSWLLDRGNEKLFF.

This sequence joins TRBV27 and TRBJ1-1; D not certain. The germline V and J ends were trimmed by 4 bases and 7 bases, with 13 bases remaining between them. This CDR3 region has 13 residues. Germline lookup yields CDR1 MNHEY and CDR2 SMNVEV (reference sequence). The CDR3 sequence: CASSSAAWGEAFF. The CDR3 DNA reads as TGTGCCAGCAGTTCCGCGGCCTGGGGTGAAGCTTTCTTT.

This clonotype was detected many times. J is TRBJ2-7 and V is TRBV28; no definite D call. Germline CDR1 and CDR2: MDHEN and SYDVKM. The CDR3 is made up of 10 amino acids. The germline V and J ends were trimmed by 8 bases and 4 bases, with 6 bases remaining between them. CDR3 sequence: CASGNYEQYF. CDR3 in DNA: TGTGCCAGCGGAAATTACGAGCAGTACTTC.

The V gene is TRBV20-1, the J gene TRBJ2-3; 8 nucleotides match TRBD1. CDR3 length equals 14 residues. The V gene's germline CDR1 is DFQATT and CDR2 SNEGSKA (reference sequence). V lost 3 bases and J lost 6; bases outside the gene matches: 8. The DNA of the CDR3 is TGCAGTGCTAGCCTGACAGGGGAGTGGGATACGCAGTATTTT. This codes for CSASLTGEWDTQYF.

This clonotype was observed a few times. J is TRBJ1-2 and V is TRBV2, with TRBD1 matching 9 bases. V gave up 11 bases and J gave up 3 bases; unmatched junction bases: 7. Germline CDR1 and CDR2: SNHLY and FYNNEI. CDR3 length: 13 residues. The chain's CDR3 is CACYRDRDYGYTF. For the CDR3, the DNA is TGTGCCTGCTACCGGGACAGGGACTATGGCTACACCTTC.

In its sample, this clonotype was seen a few times. The genes are TRBV12-3 or TRBV12-4 and TRBJ1-4; 8 bases are shared with TRBD1. The CDR3 runs 19 residues. Germline trimming cut 3 bases from V and 2 bases from J; bases unmatched to any gene: 14. The CDR3: CASSFLARGLPRTNEKLFF. The CDR3 coding sequence is TGTGCCAGCAGTTTTTTGGCCAGGGGGCTTCCTCGCACTAATGAAAAACTGTTTTTT.

This clonotype was detected only a few times. J is TRBJ1-2 and V is TRBV19, with 9 bases fitting TRBD1. The trim removed 3 bases at V and 0 bases at J, leaving 11 bases unmatched. This CDR3 is built from 18 residues. Germline V gene lookup returns CDR1 LNHDA and CDR2 SQIVND (reference sequence). For the CDR3, the DNA is TGTGCCAGTAGTATGGGACAGGGCAGGTTTCAAGCTAACTATGGCTACACCTTC. Translated, it gives CASSMGQGRFQANYGYTF.

The sample holds a few counts of this clonotype. This chain joins TRBV7-8 and TRBJ1-6; no definite D call. V shed 5 bases and J shed 3 bases, with 11 bases lying between them. CDR1 and CDR2 from the germline V gene are SGHVS and FQNEAQ. The CDR3 length is 15 residues. The CDR3 protein is CASSPEWNYNSPLHF. The CDR3 DNA reads as TGTGCCAGCAGCCCTGAGTGGAACTATAATTCACCCCTCCACTTT.

The chain employs TRBV20-1 and TRBJ2-7; a possible D gene is TRBD2 (5 bases). This CDR3 has 14 amino acids. Between the trimmed V and J ends, which lost 1 base and 6 bases, there was a span of 16 bases. Germline-derived CDR1 and CDR2 are DFQATT and SNEGSKA (reference sequence). CDR3 sequence: CSARGRADLPEQYF. The CDR3 bases are TGCAGTGCTAGAGGGCGGGCTGATCTTCCCGAGCAGTACTTC.

This clonotype has at least ten counts. The V call is TRBV15, the J call TRBJ2-2, with 7 bases that match TRBD1. Trimming cost V 5 bases and J 3 bases; bases outside gene matches: 24. The CDR3 runs to 21 residues. The germline V gene encodes CDR1 LNHNV and CDR2 YYDKDF (reference sequence). The CDR3 DNA sequence: TGTGCCACCAGCGCGAGTACCGGGACAGACGGATATGCCGAGTACACCGGGGAGCTGTTTTTT. Amino acid sequence: CATSASTGTDGYAEYTGELFF.

This clonotype was counted ten times or more. The chain combines TRBV3-1 with TRBJ2-7, with 7 nucleotides matching TRBD2. The germline CDR1 and CDR2 sequences are LGHDT and YNNKEL (reference sequence). V was clipped by 3 bases and J by 6 bases; unmatched bases: 8. The CDR3 consists of 14 residues. In DNA, the CDR3 is TGTGCCAGCAGCCAGGGGACTACGGGCGGCGAGCAGTACTTC. Its protein is CASSQGTTGGEQYF.

This clonotype has a count of ten or more. The rearrangement joins TRBV7-3 to TRBJ2-2; D is unresolved. The CDR3 has 17 residues. Trimming took off 3 bases at V and 4 bases at J, with 18 bases between the two ends. CDR1 and CDR2 (germline): SGHTA, FQGTGA. CDR3: CASSFTADPLFTGELFF. The CDR3 DNA is TGTGCCAGCAGCTTTACGGCGGACCCCCTGTTCACCGGGGAGCTGTTTTTT.

This clonotype was counted a few times. V gene TRBV7-9 combines with J gene TRBJ2-7; 7 nucleotides align to TRBD1. Germline CDR1 is SEHNR and CDR2 is FQNEAQ (reference sequence). The CDR3 is 12 residues long. V trimming: 4 bases; J trimming: 5 bases; junction bases outside the gene matches: 2. The CDR3 DNA reads as TGTGCCAGCAGCTCGGACAGGCACGAGCAGTACTTC. Translating gives CASSSDRHEQYF.

This clonotype appeared a few times. The chain's CDR3 is CASGLSNTEAFF. CDR3 DNA: TGTGCTAGTGGTTTAAGCAACACTGAAGCTTTCTTT. The chain is built from TRBV12-5 and TRBJ1-1; the D is unclear. V gave up 3 bases and J gave up 2 bases, with 4 bases separating them. The CDR3 length is 12 residues. Germline CDR1 is LGHNT and CDR2 is FRNRAP.

The chain is built from TRBV6-2 or TRBV6-3 and TRBJ2-3; D is unresolved. The CDR3 spans 15 residues. V lost 5 bases to trimming and J lost 0 bases, with 12 bases between them. The germline V gene has CDR1 MNHEY and CDR2 SVGEGT. This chain's CDR3 is CASSAQETSTDTQYF. The CDR3 nucleotides read TGTGCCAGCAGTGCCCAGGAGACTAGCACAGATACGCAGTATTTT.